These 17 T cell receptor beta chains were sequenced from one sample in a study of blood T cell repertoires in COVID-19. Clones were sequenced by immunoSEQ multiplex PCR, and TCRdb holds only the in-frame ones, with some missing. The sample consists of roughly 99,000 clones, over 75% of them appearing once. Sample: peripheral blood. These receptors were taken from a woman of 80 years or more with acute or convalescent COVID-19.

This rearrangement joins TRBV5-1 to TRBJ1-2; 7 nucleotides align to TRBD1. Germline V gene sequence: CDR1 SGHRS, CDR2 YFSETQ. This CDR3 spans 11 amino acids. J gave up 8 bases and V 4 bases, and 2 bases lay outside the gene matches. The CDR3 sequence: CASSAGGGYTF. The CDR3 DNA sequence: TGCGCCAGCAGCGCAGGGGGAGGCTACACCTTC.

The chain has TRBV28 and TRBJ1-6, with a weak D call TRBD1 (6 bases). Germline CDR1 is MDHEN and CDR2 is SYDVKM. The CDR3 has 14 residues. V lost 5 bases to trimming and J lost 9 bases, with 14 bases between them. The CDR3 sequence is CASSQLNRVSPLHF. CDR3 nucleotide sequence: TGTGCCAGCAGTCAGTTGAACAGGGTTTCACCCCTCCACTTT.

The chain recombines TRBV7-9 with TRBJ1-2, with TRBD1 as a possible D gene (5 bases). Germline V lookup: CDR1 SEHNR, CDR2 FQNEAQ (reference sequence). V lost 5 bases and J 3 bases, leaving 19 bases between the germline ends. The CDR3 consists of 16 residues. The CDR3, as DNA: TGTGCCAGCAGCATCAGTACGGGCGGGGCTTACTATGGCTACACCTTC. This gives the protein CASSISTGGAYYGYTF.

This clone showed up many times. This chain links TRBV19 with TRBJ1-2; possibly TRBD1 for D (5 bases). The CDR3 length is 16 residues. V dropped 6 bases and J dropped 4 bases, with 21 bases sitting between them. Per germline, CDR1 LNHDA and CDR2 SQIVND (reference sequence). The CDR3 coding sequence is TGTGCCAGTAGCCCCACCCATCGACAGAAATTCTATGGCTACACCTTC. Its protein product is CASSPTHRQKFYGYTF.

This clone has more than one count but fewer than ten. The chain uses TRBV11-2 and TRBJ1-6; D is unclear. The V end was cut by 3 bases, the J end by 9 bases, with 9 bases between. CDR1 is SGHAT and CDR2 is FQNNGV in the germline V gene. This CDR3 region has 13 residues. CDR3 protein: CASSFYESSPLHF. For the CDR3, the DNA is TGTGCCAGCAGCTTCTATGAGAGTTCACCCCTCCACTTT.

This clone was counted once. The CDR3 DNA reads TGTGCCACCAGCACCTCTGGGAGGGGAGATAATTCACCCCTCCACTTT. Translation: CATSTSGRGDNSPLHF. The genes are TRBV15 and TRBJ1-6; tentative D call: TRBD1 (5 bases). With 4 bases removed from V and 5 bases from J, the gap between germline ends came to 15 bases. The CDR3 sequence is 16 residues long. Germline CDR1 reads LNHNV; CDR2 reads YYDKDF (reference sequence). The variable domain in full, completed from reference TRBV15 and TRBJ1-6, reads DAMVIQNPRYQVTQFGKPVTLSCSQTLNHNVMYWYQQKSSQAPKLLFHYYDKDFNNEADTPDNFQSRRPNTSFCFLDIRSPGLGDTAMYLCATSTSGRGDNSPLHFGNGTRLTVT.

V usage is TRBV11-3 and J usage is TRBJ2-2, with TRBD1 matching 7 bases. Trimming took 6 bases from V and 4 from J; bases not matched to a gene: 2. From germline, CDR1 is SGHNT and CDR2 YENEEA. The CDR3 runs 13 residues. The CDR3 DNA reads TGTGCCAGCAGTTACAGGGGCACCGGGGAGCTGTTTTTT. It codes for CASSYRGTGELFF.

The V gene is TRBV2, the J gene TRBJ1-4; unclear D gene. This CDR3 is built from 14 residues. Trimming removed 4 bases from V and 3 bases from J, with 9 bases in between. Germline loops: CDR1 SNHLY, CDR2 FYNNEI. The CDR3 loop reads CASSAQISNEKLFF. CDR3 coding DNA: TGTGCCAGCAGTGCTCAGATCTCTAATGAAAAACTGTTTTTT.

This clone was seen a few times. V usage is TRBV5-8 and J usage is TRBJ1-5; perhaps TRBD1 as D (6 bases). V lost 4 bases and J lost 3, with 20 bases in between. Germline V gene sequence: CDR1 SGHTS, CDR2 YDEGEE. This CDR3 has 17 residues. CDR3 loop: CASSPGTGTFLNQPQHF. The CDR3 DNA sequence: TGTGCCAGCAGCCCCGGGACGGGGACATTTCTCAATCAGCCCCAGCATTTT. Complete variable domain (other parts from reference TRBV5-8 and TRBJ1-5): EAGVTQSPTHLIKTRGQQATLRCSPISGHTSVYWYQQALGLGLQFLLWYDEGEERNRGNFPPRFSGRQFPNYSSELNVNALELEDSALYLCASSPGTGTFLNQPQHFGDGTRLSIL.

The chain combines TRBV21-1 with TRBJ1-1. TRBV21-1 is annotated as a pseudogene. The CDR3 extends over 15 amino acids. The CDR3 region is CASSKTADMNTEAFF. The CDR3 nucleotides read TGTGCCAGCAGCAAAACCGCGGATATGAACACTGAAGCTTTCTTT.

This clone was counted only a few times. V and J are TRBV7-9 and TRBJ1-4; 9 bases fit TRBD1. Germline assignment: CDR1 SEHNR and CDR2 FQNEAQ (reference sequence). The junction had 4 bases not matched to a gene; V was cut back by 5 bases and J by 0 bases. The CDR3 covers 16 residues. CDR3 bases: TGTGCCAGCAGCCGGACAGGGGCCGCAACTAATGAAAAACTGTTTTTT. As protein: CASSRTGAATNEKLFF.

The chain recombines TRBV18 with TRBJ1-2; TRBD1 might be the D (6 bases). The CDR3 spans 14 residues. The V gene's germline CDR1 is KGHSH and CDR2 LQKENI. Trimming took off 3 bases at V and 4 bases at J, with 12 bases between the two ends. For the CDR3, the DNA is TGTGCCAGCTCACCGGGGGCCCTTATCTATGGCTACACCTTC. This encodes CASSPGALIYGYTF.

CDR3 residues: CASSRQVGANTEAFF. In DNA form, the CDR3 reads TGTGCCAGCAGCCGACAAGTGGGGGCGAACACTGAAGCTTTCTTT. This chain connects TRBV6-5 to TRBJ1-1, with TRBD1 as a possible D gene (6 bases). The V gene lost 6 bases and the J gene lost 1 base, with 15 bases spanning the gap. The CDR3 runs 15 residues. Germline lookup yields CDR1 MNHEY and CDR2 SVGAGI.

The chain has TRBV28 and TRBJ1-5; D gene uncertain. Between the trimmed V and J ends, which lost 5 bases and 6 bases, there was a span of 11 bases. This CDR3 has 13 residues. Germline assignment: CDR1 MDHEN and CDR2 SYDVKM. The CDR3 spells CASSAQARQPQHF. The CDR3 DNA reads as TGTGCCAGCAGTGCTCAGGCACGTCAGCCCCAGCATTTT. The entire variable domain, with the rest obtained from reference TRBV28 and TRBJ1-5, is as follows: DVKVTQSSRYLVKRTGEKVFLECVQDMDHENMFWYRQDPGLGLRLIYFSYDVKMKEKGDIPEGYSVSREKKERFSLILESASTNQTSMYLCASSAQARQPQHFGDGTRLSIL.

J is TRBJ1-2 and V is TRBV7-2; 10 bases are a match to TRBD1. CDR1 is SGHTA and CDR2 is FQGNSA in the germline V gene. This CDR3 region has 16 residues. Trimming at V came to 2 bases and at J to 8 bases, leaving 11 bases not matched to a gene. Here the CDR3 reads CASSLLTGGGINGYTF. DNA of the CDR3: TGTGCCAGCAGCTTACTGACAGGGGGCGGTATAAACGGCTACACCTTC.

This sequence joins TRBV19 and TRBJ2-2; D unclear. Germline loops: CDR1 LNHDA, CDR2 SQIVND (reference sequence). The V end was cut by 7 bases, the J end by 0 bases, with 9 bases between. This CDR3 contains 14 residues. For the CDR3, the DNA is TGTGCCAGTACTAGAACCGCGAACACCGGGGAGCTGTTTTTT. This translates into CASTRTANTGELFF.

This clone has more than one count but fewer than ten. This chain connects TRBV3-1 (or the pseudogene TRBV3-2) to TRBJ1-1; tentatively, D is TRBD1 (6 bases). CDR1 LGHDT and CDR2 YNNKEL come from the germline V gene (reference sequence). Trimming left V 0 bases short and J 6 bases short, with 11 bases between. There are 14 residues in the CDR3. CDR3 bases: TGTGCCAGCAGCCAAGAGCAGGGGAGGGCTGAAGCTTTCTTT. It codes for CASSQEQGRAEAFF.